The 21 T cell receptor beta chains presented below share a single source sample, sequenced in a study of OX40 agonist ivuxolimab in advanced cancers. Libraries were prepared by immunoSEQ multiplex PCR; TCRdb keeps only in-frame clonotypes and omits some of them. The profile shows 45,000 to 60,000 clones, more than 70% of them singletons. Sequenced here: CD4+ or CD8+ T cells sorted from blood, sampled in a trial of the OX40 agonist ivuxolimab. Receptors originate from an adult with an advanced solid tumor such as melanoma, head and neck, liver or kidney cancer.

In its sample, this clone was seen a few times. This chain connects TRBV6-6 to TRBJ1-2, with D uncertain. This CDR3 has 15 amino acids. V was pared by 6 bases and J by 0 bases, with 14 bases between. Germline values: CDR1 MNHNY, CDR2 SVGAGI (reference sequence). The CDR3 loop is CASRGPGAPNYGYTF. The CDR3 DNA reads as TGTGCCAGCAGGGGCCCGGGAGCCCCTAACTATGGCTACACCTTC.

V is TRBV7-8 and J is TRBJ2-5, with D perhaps matching TRBD1 (7 bases). Germline values: CDR1 SGHVS, CDR2 FQNEAQ. V was trimmed by 4 bases and J by 4 bases, leaving 13 bases between them. CDR3 size: 14 residues. In DNA form, the CDR3 reads TGTGCCAGCAGCTACTCAGGGGGGTTAGAGACCCAGTACTTC. Translated, it gives CASSYSGGLETQYF.

The chain has TRBV9 and TRBJ2-3; 7 bases map to TRBD1. This CDR3 has 18 residues. V was pared by 0 bases and J by 4 bases, with 14 bases of the junction left unmatched. CDR1 and CDR2 from the germline V gene are SGDLS and YYNGEE. CDR3 amino acids: CASSVGWGTTGWSDTQYF. The DNA for the CDR3 is TGTGCCAGCAGCGTAGGTTGGGGGACGACAGGGTGGTCAGATACGCAGTATTTT. The variable domain in full, completed from reference TRBV9 and TRBJ2-3, reads DSGVTQTPKHLITATGQRVTLRCSPRSGDLSVYWYQQSLDQGLQFLIQYYNGEERAKGNILERFSAQQFPDLHSELNLSSLELGDSALYFCASSVGWGTTGWSDTQYFGPGTRLTVL.

This chain links TRBV29-1 with TRBJ2-4; TRBD1 or TRBD2 may be the D gene (5 bases each). Germline V gene data show CDR1 as SQVTM and CDR2 as ANQGSEA. V was trimmed by 7 bases and J by 1 base, leaving 11 bases between them. This CDR3 region has 13 residues. The CDR3 DNA is TGCAGCGGGGTATGGGGGGCCAAAAACATTCAGTACTTC. It is translated as CSGVWGAKNIQYF.

The CDR3: CSAGRSRTEPQHF. The CDR3 DNA reads TGCAGCGCCGGGAGGTCCAGGACTGAGCCCCAGCATTTT. The chain is built from TRBV29-1 and TRBJ1-5; D remains unclear. V shed 7 bases and J shed 8 bases, with 18 bases lying between them. Per the germline V gene, CDR1 is SQVTM and CDR2 is ANQGSEA. CDR3 size: 13 residues. The complete variable domain, with remaining parts taken from reference TRBV29-1 and TRBJ1-5, reads SAVISQKPSRDICQRGTSLTIQCQVDSQVTMMFWYRQQPGQSLTLIATANQGSEATYESGFVIDKFPISRPNLTFSTLTVSNMSPEDSSIYLCSAGRSRTEPQHFGDGTRLSIL.

The rearrangement joins TRBV5-1 to TRBJ1-2, with TRBD1 as a possible D gene (5 bases). The CDR3 has 17 amino acids. Trimming left V 0 bases short and J 2 bases short, with 17 bases between. Germline V lookup: CDR1 SGHRS, CDR2 YFSETQ. CDR3 region: CASSLGVPTGVNYGYTF. The DNA for the CDR3 is TGCGCCAGCAGCTTGGGGGTTCCCACGGGGGTAAACTATGGCTACACCTTC. Full variable domain (rest looked up from reference TRBV5-1 and TRBJ1-2): KAGVTQTPRYLIKTRGQQVTLSCSPISGHRSVSWYQQTPGQGLQFLFEYFSETQRNKGNFPGRFSGRQFSNSRSEMNVSTLELGDSALYLCASSLGVPTGVNYGYTFGSGTRLTVV.

The chain is built from TRBV27 and TRBJ2-1, with 8 bases fitting TRBD2. The CDR3 is 14 residues long. Germline values: CDR1 MNHEY, CDR2 SMNVEV (reference sequence). V shed 8 bases and J 7 bases; nucleotides not matched to a gene: 10. DNA for the CDR3: TGTGCCAGCTCTTCGACTAGCGCCGCTAATGAGCAGTTCTTC. This codes for CASSSTSAANEQFF.

The J gene is TRBJ1-4, the V gene TRBV4-1, with D possibly being TRBD1 (5 bases). The CDR3 has 16 amino acids. The V gene's germline CDR1 is MGHRA and CDR2 YSYEKL. Trimming took off 6 bases at V and 5 bases at J, with 19 bases between the two ends. DNA for the CDR3: TGCGCCAGCAGACCCCAACCGACAGAGGCAAATGAAAAACTGTTTTTT. It codes for CASRPQPTEANEKLFF.

The chain carries TRBV5-4 and TRBJ2-7; D is unclear. The V gene lost 4 bases and the J gene lost 0 bases, with 11 bases spanning the gap. The CDR3 is made up of 14 amino acids. Germline CDR1 SGHNT, CDR2 YYREEE (reference sequence). This CDR3 reads CASSPYFNSYEQYV. The CDR3 region has the DNA TGTGCCAGCAGCCCATATTTTAACTCCTACGAGCAGTACGTC.

The chain is built from TRBV5-5 and TRBJ1-2, with a weak D call TRBD1 (5 bases). Looked up from germline, CDR1 is SGHKS and CDR2 is YYEKEE (reference sequence). V gave up 3 bases and J gave up 6 bases, with 12 bases separating them. The CDR3 sequence is 13 residues long. In nucleotides, the CDR3 is TGTGCCAGCAGCTACCAGGGAGGCGATGGCTACACCTTC. This sequence encodes CASSYQGGDGYTF. The full variable domain, rest sourced from reference TRBV5-5 and TRBJ1-2, is DAGVTQSPTHLIKTRGQQVTLRCSPISGHKSVSWYQQVLGQGPQFIFQYYEKEERGRGNFPDRFSARQFPNYSSELNVNALLLGDSALYLCASSYQGGDGYTFGSGTRLTVV.

The gene calls are TRBV27 and TRBJ1-2; D is possibly TRBD1 (5 bases). The CDR3 has 14 amino acids. V was trimmed by 8 bases and J by 3 bases, leaving 16 bases between them. Germline V gene sequence: CDR1 MNHEY, CDR2 SMNVEV (reference sequence). CDR3 in DNA: TGTGCCAGCTCAATGGGGGGAGTGGACTATGGCTACACCTTC. It translates to CASSMGGVDYGYTF.

This clone was seen only once. The chain has TRBV9 and TRBJ2-1; D gene ambiguous. Germline V gene data show CDR1 as SGDLS and CDR2 as YYNGEE. This CDR3 has 16 amino acids. The V end lost 0 bases, the J end lost 3 bases, and 13 bases lay between the germline ends. This chain's CDR3 is CASSVDGESYYNEQFF. For the CDR3, the DNA is TGTGCCAGCAGCGTAGACGGCGAATCTTACTACAATGAGCAGTTCTTC.

This clone has just one count. The V and J genes are TRBV28 and TRBJ1-6; D unresolved. CDR1 is MDHEN, CDR2 SYDVKM, per germline. V lost 7 bases, J lost 9 bases, and 16 bases lay in between. The CDR3 covers 14 residues. Written as DNA, the CDR3 is TGTGCCAGCAACACAAGGGAGTCCCCTTCACCCCTCCACTTT. Protein product: CASNTRESPSPLHF.

The rearrangement joins TRBV6-1 to TRBJ2-7, with TRBD2 matching over 7 bases. Germline trimming cut 5 bases from V and 1 base from J; bases unmatched to any gene: 8. CDR1 is MNHNS, CDR2 SASEGT, per germline. The CDR3 contains 15 residues. The CDR3: CASSPWAGVSYEQYF. CDR3 nucleotide sequence: TGTGCCAGCAGTCCCTGGGCGGGAGTTTCCTACGAGCAGTACTTC.

This clone was observed a single time. The chain is built from TRBV2 and TRBJ2-5; no clear D. Trimming pared 5 bases from V and 5 bases from J, leaving 6 bases between. This CDR3 is built from 11 residues. Germline V CDR1 and CDR2: SNHLY, FYNNEI. The CDR3 DNA follows: TGTGCCAGCAGTCTTGAGGAGACCCAGTACTTC. Encoded protein: CASSLEETQYF.

This clone was seen a handful of times. The CDR3 DNA follows: TGTGCCAGCAGTCCCTTTTTGGCTAACACTGAAGCTTTCTTT. This codes for CASSPFLANTEAFF. V usage is TRBV28 and J usage is TRBJ1-1; no definite D call. Trimming cost V 5 bases and J 2 bases, with 12 bases left between them. The CDR3 has 14 residues. CDR1 MDHEN and CDR2 SYDVKM come from the germline V gene.

The rearrangement joins TRBV29-1 to TRBJ1-2; the match to TRBD1 covers 8 bases. CDR1 and CDR2 from the germline V gene are SQVTM and ANQGSEA. Trimming at V came to 6 bases and at J to 7 bases, leaving 4 bases not matched to a gene. CDR3 length: 11 amino acids. CDR3 sequence (DNA): TGCAGCGTACCTGACAGGGGTGGCTACACCTTC. It yields the protein CSVPDRGGYTF.

The chain uses TRBV27 and TRBJ1-6, with D possibly matching TRBD1 (6 bases). Germline V gives CDR1 MNHEY, CDR2 SMNVEV (reference sequence). The CDR3 runs 14 residues. The ends were cut back, 6 bases at V and 7 bases at J, with 13 bases in the middle. CDR3 sequence (DNA): TGTGCCAGCAGGACAGGCGTACCGAATTCACCCCTCCACTTT. Protein sequence: CASRTGVPNSPLHF.

V is TRBV4-1 and J is TRBJ2-1; 10 bases line up with TRBD2. From germline, CDR1 is MGHRA and CDR2 YSYEKL. With V trimmed by 0 bases and J by 0 bases, 8 bases remained unmatched. The CDR3 has 19 residues. CDR3 nucleotides: TGCGCCAGCAGCCAAGATCAACTACTAGCGGGATACTCCTACAATGAGCAGTTCTTC. This gives the protein CASSQDQLLAGYSYNEQFF.

This clone was counted once. This chain links TRBV6-5 with TRBJ2-1; D tentatively reads TRBD1 or TRBD2 (6 bases each). Trimming removed 7 bases at V and 8 bases at J, with 9 bases between. The CDR3 extends over 11 amino acids. Germline V gene sequence: CDR1 MNHEY, CDR2 SVGAGI. DNA for the CDR3: TGTGCCAGCAAGGGGGGTGATGAGCAGTTCTTC. Encoded protein: CASKGGDEQFF.

V usage is TRBV5-4 and J usage is TRBJ2-1, with 8 positions matching TRBD1. V was clipped by 5 bases and J by 9 bases; unmatched bases: 7. This CDR3 spans 13 amino acids. Germline V gene lookup returns CDR1 SGHNT and CDR2 YYREEE (reference sequence). CDR3 protein: CASRKITGGEQFF. The CDR3 coding sequence is TGTGCCAGCAGGAAGATTACAGGGGGTGAGCAGTTCTTC. Drawing the rest from reference TRBV5-4 and TRBJ2-1, the complete variable domain is ETGVTQSPTHLIKTRGQQVTLRCSSQSGHNTVSWYQQALGQGPQFIFQYYREEENGRGNFPPRFSGLQFPNYSSELNVNALELDDSALYLCASRKITGGEQFFGPGTRLTVL.